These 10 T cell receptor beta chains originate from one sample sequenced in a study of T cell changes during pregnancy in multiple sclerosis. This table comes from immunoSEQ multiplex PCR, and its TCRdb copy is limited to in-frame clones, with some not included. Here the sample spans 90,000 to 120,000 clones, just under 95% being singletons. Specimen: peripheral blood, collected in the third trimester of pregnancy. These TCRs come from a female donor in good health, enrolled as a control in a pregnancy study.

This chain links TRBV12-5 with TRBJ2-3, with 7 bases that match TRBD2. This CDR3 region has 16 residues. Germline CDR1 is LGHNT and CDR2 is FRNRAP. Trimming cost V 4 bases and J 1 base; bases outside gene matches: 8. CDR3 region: CASGSPAGLGTDTQYF. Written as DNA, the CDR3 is TGTGCTAGTGGTTCACCAGCCGGACTAGGCACAGATACGCAGTATTTT.

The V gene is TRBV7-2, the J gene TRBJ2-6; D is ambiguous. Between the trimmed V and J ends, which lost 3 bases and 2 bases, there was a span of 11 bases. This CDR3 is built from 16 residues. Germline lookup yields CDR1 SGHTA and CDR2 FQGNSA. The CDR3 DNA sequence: TGTGCCAGCAGCTTCATGCCAGGTACTGGGGCCAACGTCCTGACTTTC. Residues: CASSFMPGTGANVLTF.

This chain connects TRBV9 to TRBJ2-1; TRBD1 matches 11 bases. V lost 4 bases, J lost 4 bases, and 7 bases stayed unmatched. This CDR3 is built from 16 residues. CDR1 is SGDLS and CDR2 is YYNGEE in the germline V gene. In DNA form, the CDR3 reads TGTGCCAGCAGCCTCCTCGGGACAGGGGGATACAATGAGCAGTTCTTC. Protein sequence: CASSLLGTGGYNEQFF.

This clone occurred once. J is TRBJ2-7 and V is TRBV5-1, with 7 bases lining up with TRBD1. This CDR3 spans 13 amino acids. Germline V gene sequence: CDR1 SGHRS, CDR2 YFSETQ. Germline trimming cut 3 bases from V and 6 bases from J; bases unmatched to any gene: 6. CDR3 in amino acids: CASSSEGAGEQYF. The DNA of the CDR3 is TGCGCCAGCAGCTCCGAGGGGGCGGGCGAGCAGTACTTC.

CDR3 sequence (DNA): TGTGCCAGCAGCTCTAGCGGGGGGGGGTTGGATGAGCAGTTCTTC. Translation gives CASSSSGGGLDEQFF. This sequence joins TRBV7-8 and TRBJ2-1, with 12 bases that match TRBD2. Germline assignment: CDR1 SGHVS and CDR2 FQNEAQ. Germline trimming cut 4 bases from V and 8 bases from J; bases unmatched to any gene: 6. This CDR3 has 15 residues.

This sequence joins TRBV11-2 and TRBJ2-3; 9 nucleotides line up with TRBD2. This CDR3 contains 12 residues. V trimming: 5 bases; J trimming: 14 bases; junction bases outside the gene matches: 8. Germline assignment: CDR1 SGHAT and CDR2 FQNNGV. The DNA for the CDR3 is TGTGCCAGCAGCCCGGGGACTAGCCGTGGGTATTTT. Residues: CASSPGTSRGYF. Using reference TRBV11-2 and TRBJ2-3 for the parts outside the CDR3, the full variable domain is EAGVAQSPRYKIIEKRQSVAFWCNPISGHATLYWYQQILGQGPKLLIQFQNNGVVDDSQLPKDRFSAERLKGVDSTLKIQPAKLEDSAVYLCASSPGTSRGYFGPGTRLTVL.

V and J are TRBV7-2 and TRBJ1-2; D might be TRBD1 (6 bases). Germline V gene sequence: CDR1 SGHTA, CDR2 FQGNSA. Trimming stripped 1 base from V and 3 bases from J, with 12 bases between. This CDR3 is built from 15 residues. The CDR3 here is CASSLVWAGDYGYTF. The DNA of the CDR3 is TGTGCCAGCAGCTTAGTTTGGGCAGGGGACTATGGCTACACCTTC.

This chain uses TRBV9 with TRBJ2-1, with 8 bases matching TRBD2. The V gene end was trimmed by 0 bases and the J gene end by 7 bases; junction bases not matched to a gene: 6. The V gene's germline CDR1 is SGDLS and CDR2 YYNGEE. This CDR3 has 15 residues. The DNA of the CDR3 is TGTGCCAGCAGCGTAGCACGGGGGGGGCTGAATGAGCAGTTCTTC. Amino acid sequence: CASSVARGGLNEQFF.

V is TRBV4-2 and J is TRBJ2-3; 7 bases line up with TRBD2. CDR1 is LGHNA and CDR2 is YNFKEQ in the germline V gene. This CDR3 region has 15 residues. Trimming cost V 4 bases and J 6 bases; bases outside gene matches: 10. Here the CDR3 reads CASSPTSGVLDTQYF. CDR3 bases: TGTGCCAGCAGCCCAACGAGCGGGGTCCTCGATACGCAGTATTTT.

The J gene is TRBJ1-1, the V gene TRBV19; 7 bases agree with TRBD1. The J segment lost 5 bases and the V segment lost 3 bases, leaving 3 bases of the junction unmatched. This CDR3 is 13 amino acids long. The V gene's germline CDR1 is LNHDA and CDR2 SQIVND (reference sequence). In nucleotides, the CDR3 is TGTGCCAGTAGTATGGGCAGGGGGACTGAAGCTTTCTTT. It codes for CASSMGRGTEAFF.